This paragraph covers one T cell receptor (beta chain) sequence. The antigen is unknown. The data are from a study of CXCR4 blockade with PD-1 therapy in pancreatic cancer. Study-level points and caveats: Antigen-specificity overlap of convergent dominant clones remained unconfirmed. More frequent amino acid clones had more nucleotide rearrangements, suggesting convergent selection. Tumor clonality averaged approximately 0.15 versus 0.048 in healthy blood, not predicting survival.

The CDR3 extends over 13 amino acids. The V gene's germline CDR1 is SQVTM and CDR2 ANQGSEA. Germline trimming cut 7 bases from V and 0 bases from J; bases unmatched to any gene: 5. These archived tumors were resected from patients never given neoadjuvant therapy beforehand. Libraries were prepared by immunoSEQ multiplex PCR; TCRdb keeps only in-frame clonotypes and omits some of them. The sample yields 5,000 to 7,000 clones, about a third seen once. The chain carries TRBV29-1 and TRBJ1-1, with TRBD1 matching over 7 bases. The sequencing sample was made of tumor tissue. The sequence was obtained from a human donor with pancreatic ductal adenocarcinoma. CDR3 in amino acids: CSAWTGLNTEAFF. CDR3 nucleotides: TGCAGCGCTTGGACAGGCCTGAACACTGAAGCTTTCTTT.